These 25 T cell receptor beta chains were all obtained from the same sample, sequenced in a study of cytomegalovirus exposure and HLA in healthy donors. The repertoire was sequenced with immunoSEQ multiplex PCR; TCRdb's copy has only in-frame clones and lacks some. The sample carries 60,000 to 80,000 clones, roughly 93% recorded once. Sequencing was performed on PBMCs. The receptors shown here come from a woman aged 18-29 years in good health and CMV-seropositive.

The genes are TRBV18 and TRBJ2-5; 7 nucleotides align to TRBD2. The length of the CDR3 is 13 residues. Germline lookup yields CDR1 KGHSH and CDR2 LQKENI. V gave up 6 bases and J gave up 1 base; unmatched junction bases: 2. Here the CDR3 DNA reads TGTGCCAGCTCTAGCGGGCTCCAAGAGACCCAGTACTTC. It yields the protein CASSSGLQETQYF.

The chain links TRBV6-5 to TRBJ2-1; TRBD2 matches at 10 bases. Germline lookup yields CDR1 MNHEY and CDR2 SVGAGI. The CDR3 consists of 15 residues. Trimming took 7 bases from V and 10 from J; bases not matched to a gene: 13. CDR3 nucleotide sequence: TGTGCCAGCATGATTCTAGCGGGAGCCGGGTGGGAGCAGTTCTTC. Protein sequence: CASMILAGAGWEQFF.

This sequence joins TRBV7-8 and TRBJ2-3, with 10 bases lining up with TRBD1. V gave up 5 bases and J gave up 2 bases; unmatched junction bases: 4. This CDR3 region has 15 residues. From germline, CDR1 is SGHVS and CDR2 FQNEAQ. The CDR3 region has the DNA TGTGCCAGCAGCCGACAGGGGGCCATCACAGATACGCAGTATTTT. This encodes CASSRQGAITDTQYF.

V usage is TRBV27 and J usage is TRBJ1-4; the D is unclear. Germline lookup yields CDR1 MNHEY and CDR2 SMNVEV (reference sequence). The CDR3 totals 15 residues. Trimming took off 5 bases at V and 5 bases at J, with 15 bases between the two ends. As DNA, the CDR3 is TGTGCCAGCAGTCCGCGGCCCGGACTAAATGAAAAACTGTTTTTT. As protein: CASSPRPGLNEKLFF.

The chain employs TRBV18 and TRBJ2-5; TRBD1 matches at 10 bases. Germline CDR1 reads KGHSH; CDR2 reads LQKENI. After removal of 4 bases from V and 1 base from J, the junction contained 3 bases not matched to a gene. This CDR3 spans 15 amino acids. The CDR3 loop is CASSRRTGGQETQYF. The DNA for the CDR3 is TGTGCCAGCTCACGACGGACAGGGGGCCAAGAGACCCAGTACTTC.

The V and J genes are TRBV21-1 and TRBJ2-3; TRBD1, the table's D call, was not compared with the DNA. TRBV21-1 is flagged as a pseudogene. This CDR3 spans 16 amino acids. CDR3 in amino acids: CASSKVGTGMTDTQYF. In DNA form, the CDR3 reads TGTGCCAGCAGCAAAGTGGGGACAGGGATGACAGATACGCAGTATTTT.

The rearrangement joins TRBV19 to TRBJ1-5; no reliable D call. Germline-derived CDR1 and CDR2 are LNHDA and SQIVND (reference sequence). The V gene lost 5 bases and the J gene lost 1 base, with 9 bases spanning the gap. The CDR3 runs 14 residues. The CDR3 region has the DNA TGTGCCAGTAGTCGCGGGCAAAGCAATCAGCCCCAGCATTTT. Protein product: CASSRGQSNQPQHF.

With regard to this clone: Other DNA sequences in this sample translate to the same CDR3. V usage is TRBV30 and J usage is TRBJ1-6, with D perhaps TRBD1 (6 bases). The CDR3 extends over 17 amino acids. V was shortened by 0 bases and J by 1 base, with 13 bases between the two germline ends. The V gene's germline CDR1 is GTSNPN and CDR2 SVGIG (reference sequence). The CDR3 sequence: CAWSVQGRRSYNSPLHF. CDR3 bases: TGTGCCTGGAGTGTACAGGGCCGCCGGTCCTATAATTCACCCCTCCACTTT.

The chain joins TRBV7-9 to TRBJ2-2; D possibly corresponds to TRBD2 (5 bases). The germline V gene encodes CDR1 SEHNR and CDR2 FQNEAQ (reference sequence). The CDR3 loop spans 13 amino acids. V lost 3 bases and J 6 bases, leaving 8 bases between the germline ends. For the CDR3, the DNA is TGTGCCAGCAGCTTCGAGGGAGCCGGGGAGCTGTTTTTT. Protein: CASSFEGAGELFF.

The chain has TRBV7-2 and TRBJ2-7; tentatively, D is TRBD2 (6 bases). The V and J ends lost 6 bases and 7 bases respectively, with 16 bases between them. This CDR3 region has 13 residues. The V gene's germline CDR1 is SGHTA and CDR2 FQGNSA. Here the CDR3 DNA reads TGTGCCAGCAGTTCCAGGACCGCGGGGGAGCAGTACTTC. This encodes CASSSRTAGEQYF.

J is TRBJ2-3 and V is TRBV28, with a weak D call TRBD2 (7 bases). Trimming left V 8 bases short and J 1 base short, with 10 bases between. Germline V gene lookup returns CDR1 MDHEN and CDR2 SYDVKM. The CDR3 runs to 13 residues. This CDR3 is CASGGAGTDTQYF. CDR3 coding DNA: TGTGCCAGCGGGGGGGCGGGCACAGATACGCAGTATTTT.

V gene TRBV5-5 combines with J gene TRBJ1-1; D is ambiguous. Trimming cost V 4 bases and J 10 bases, with 14 bases left between them. Germline V CDR1 and CDR2: SGHKS, YYEKEE (reference sequence). The CDR3 is made up of 12 amino acids. CDR3 sequence: CASSPRAEGAFF. Here the CDR3 DNA reads TGTGCCAGCAGCCCCCGGGCGGAGGGAGCTTTCTTT.

The rearrangement links TRBV5-1 to TRBJ1-2; D perhaps matches TRBD1 (6 bases). Germline values: CDR1 SGHRS, CDR2 YFSETQ. Trimming removed 0 bases from V and 3 bases from J, with 15 bases in between. This CDR3 is 16 amino acids long. CDR3 sequence (DNA): TGCGCCAGCAGCTTGGCAAGGGGGGGCTTTTACTATGGCTACACCTTC. It yields the protein CASSLARGGFYYGYTF.

V gene TRBV9 combines with J gene TRBJ2-5; D is unclear. There are 13 residues in the CDR3. V was pared by 3 bases and J by 5 bases, with 11 bases between. Germline V gives CDR1 SGDLS, CDR2 YYNGEE. CDR3 nucleotide sequence: TGTGCCAGCAGCGCCAGTTGGTTGGAGACCCAGTACTTC. This translates into CASSASWLETQYF.

This rearrangement joins TRBV7-2 to TRBJ2-7; TRBD2 agrees at 10 bases. The CDR3 is 15 amino acids. The J segment lost 3 bases and the V segment lost 5 bases, leaving 7 bases of the junction unmatched. Germline V gene lookup returns CDR1 SGHTA and CDR2 FQGNSA. CDR3: CASSPGSGGGYEQYF. Written as DNA, the CDR3 is TGTGCCAGCAGCCCTGGGAGCGGGGGGGGCTACGAGCAGTACTTC.

The V gene is TRBV29-1, the J gene TRBJ1-1, with D maybe TRBD1 (5 bases). The germline V gene has CDR1 SQVTM and CDR2 ANQGSEA. V lost 7 bases and J 6 bases, leaving 24 bases between the germline ends. The CDR3 runs to 15 residues. The CDR3: CSALLVPGAGAEAFF. CDR3 in DNA: TGCAGCGCCTTGTTAGTTCCCGGGGCGGGGGCTGAAGCTTTCTTT.

CDR3 nucleotides: TGTGCCACCAGCAGAGATTCAAGCGGGGGAGGCTACACCTTC. It is translated as CATSRDSSGGGYTF. The chain has TRBV15 and TRBJ1-2; D possibly corresponds to TRBD1 (5 bases). The germline gives CDR1 LNHNV, CDR2 YYDKDF (reference sequence). With 0 bases removed from V and 8 bases from J, the gap between germline ends came to 13 bases. This CDR3 is 14 amino acids long. Together with reference TRBV15 and TRBJ1-2, the CDR3 gives the full variable domain: DAMVIQNPRYQVTQFGKPVTLSCSQTLNHNVMYWYQQKSSQAPKLLFHYYDKDFNNEADTPDNFQSRRPNTSFCFLDIRSPGLGDTAMYLCATSRDSSGGGYTFGSGTRLTVV.

A single count supports this clone. The rearrangement joins TRBV7-2 to TRBJ2-4, with D perhaps matching TRBD1 (6 bases). Germline V gives CDR1 SGHTA, CDR2 FQGNSA. V was clipped by 4 bases and J by 6 bases, with 13 bases between them. This CDR3 comprises 14 residues. CDR3 region: CASSSDSVRNIQYF. The CDR3 DNA is TGTGCCAGCAGCTCGGACAGCGTTCGAAACATTCAGTACTTC. Using reference TRBV7-2 and TRBJ2-4 for the parts outside the CDR3, the full variable domain is GAGVSQSPSNKVTEKGKDVELRCDPISGHTALYWYRQSLGQGLEFLIYFQGNSAPDKSGLPSDRFSAERTGGSVSTLTIQRTQQEDSAVYLCASSSDSVRNIQYFGAGTRLSVL.

This rearrangement joins TRBV7-2 to TRBJ2-5, with D perhaps TRBD1 (6 bases). Trimming removed 5 bases from V and 5 bases from J, with 15 bases in between. There are 14 residues in the CDR3. Germline values: CDR1 SGHTA, CDR2 FQGNSA. The CDR3 bases are TGTGCCAGCAGCGCCTGGGGACACGGCGAGACCCAGTACTTC. As protein: CASSAWGHGETQYF.

V usage is TRBV7-9 and J usage is TRBJ1-3; TRBD1 matches 7 bases. The trim removed 5 bases at V and 3 bases at J, leaving 13 bases unmatched. Per the germline V gene, CDR1 is SEHNR and CDR2 is FQNEAQ (reference sequence). CDR3 length equals 17 residues. The CDR3 nucleotides are TGTGCCAGCAGCATATGGATCGGGACAGTTGATGGAAACACCATATATTTT. Translating it yields CASSIWIGTVDGNTIYF.

The J gene is TRBJ1-1, the V gene TRBV19, with a tentative D call TRBD1 (6 bases). Between the trimmed V and J ends, which lost 8 bases and 5 bases, there was a span of 21 bases. Germline assignment: CDR1 LNHDA and CDR2 SQIVND (reference sequence). The CDR3 is 15 amino acids. CDR3 in DNA: TGTGCCAGTTCCTCCACGGCGGGGGCAGGGACTGAAGCTTTCTTT. Its protein product is CASSSTAGAGTEAFF.

The chain combines TRBV28 with TRBJ1-5; TRBD1 matches 7 bases. Trimming took 5 bases from V and 6 from J; bases not matched to a gene: 16. Germline values: CDR1 MDHEN, CDR2 SYDVKM. The CDR3 sequence is 17 residues long. The CDR3 sequence: CASSVFNRGKRPQPQHF. DNA for the CDR3: TGTGCCAGCAGTGTCTTTAACAGGGGTAAGAGGCCTCAGCCCCAGCATTTT.

The gene calls are TRBV30 and TRBJ1-2; D unresolved. Trimming removed 1 base at V and 7 bases at J, with 16 bases between. Germline loops: CDR1 GTSNPN, CDR2 SVGIG (reference sequence). The length of the CDR3 is 14 residues. The CDR3 loop is CAWSAPLRSGGYTF. The CDR3 coding sequence is TGTGCCTGGAGTGCTCCGCTTAGATCCGGTGGCTACACCTTC.

The chain joins TRBV7-9 to TRBJ1-3, with D maybe TRBD1 (5 bases). CDR3 size: 16 residues. CDR1 SEHNR and CDR2 FQNEAQ come from the germline V gene (reference sequence). Trimming pared 1 base from V and 4 bases from J, leaving 14 bases between. The chain's CDR3 is CASSLGLLGEGNTIYF. CDR3 sequence (DNA): TGTGCCAGCAGCTTAGGTCTTCTAGGGGAAGGAAACACCATATATTTT.

This chain links TRBV10-3 with TRBJ2-5; no clear D gene. The CDR3 runs 12 residues. The ends were cut back, 0 bases at V and 5 bases at J, with 4 bases in the middle. Germline lookup yields CDR1 ENHRY and CDR2 SYGVKD. CDR3 amino acids: CAISESTETQYF. CDR3 coding DNA: TGTGCCATCAGTGAGTCAACTGAGACCCAGTACTTC.